What follows is one TCR beta chain and its context. What it binds is not known. This specimen comes from a study of cytomegalovirus exposure and HLA in healthy donors. Findings of the study overall: In a later analysis, V- and J-gene trimming of beta chains associated with a DCLRE1C missense variant, replicated independently. Overall, under 200 TCR beta chains were annotated as cytomegalovirus-associated. The authors assumed roughly uniform sequencing depth across donors for presence/absence analyses. In an earlier analysis, productive rearrangement rates for most beta V segments clustered near 87% or 30%.

This CDR3 has 17 amino acids. Trimming at V came to 1 base and at J to 0 bases, leaving 9 bases not matched to a gene. Germline loops: CDR1 SGHAT, CDR2 FQNNGV. The PCR used 60 Vbeta and 13 Jbeta primers. Measured with immunoSEQ multiplex PCR; TCRdb has only the in-frame clones, and not every one. The data contain approximately 150,000 clones, about two thirds of them seen just once; the ten biggest clones take up 8.5% to 12%. The TCR was taken from a man younger than 45 in good health and CMV-seropositive. V and J are TRBV11-2 and TRBJ2-7; TRBD1 agrees at 7 bases. The material sequenced was PBMCs. This CDR3 is CASSLVSFGQASYEQYF. As DNA, the CDR3 is TGTGCCAGCAGCTTAGTAAGCTTCGGACAGGCCTCCTACGAGCAGTACTTC. Based on the CDR3 plus reference TRBV11-2 and TRBJ2-7, the full variable domain is EAGVAQSPRYKIIEKRQSVAFWCNPISGHATLYWYQQILGQGPKLLIQFQNNGVVDDSQLPKDRFSAERLKGVDSTLKIQPAKLEDSAVYLCASSLVSFGQASYEQYFGPGTRLTVT.